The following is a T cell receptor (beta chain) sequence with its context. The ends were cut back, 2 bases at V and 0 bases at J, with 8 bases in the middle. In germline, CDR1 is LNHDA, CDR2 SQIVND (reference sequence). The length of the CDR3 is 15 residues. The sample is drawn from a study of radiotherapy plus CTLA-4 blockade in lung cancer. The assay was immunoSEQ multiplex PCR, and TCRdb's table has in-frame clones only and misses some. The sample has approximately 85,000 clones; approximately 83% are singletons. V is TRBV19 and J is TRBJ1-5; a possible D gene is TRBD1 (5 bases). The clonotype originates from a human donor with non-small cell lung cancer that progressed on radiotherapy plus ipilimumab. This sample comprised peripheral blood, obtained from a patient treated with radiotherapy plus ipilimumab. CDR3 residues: CASSITGLSNQPQHF. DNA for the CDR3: TGTGCCAGTAGTATAACGGGGCTTAGCAATCAGCCCCAGCATTTT.